Sequencing of this T cell receptor (beta chain) was carried out in a study of beta chain features in type 1 diabetes. Expressed TCRB transcripts were sequenced after all isolated RNA was converted to cDNA. Profiling relied on immunoSEQ multiplex PCR, and the TCRdb table lists in-frame clones only, not all of them. The data show fewer than 200,000 clones, approximately 10% seen once. Germline-derived CDR1 and CDR2 are SQVTM and ANQGSEA. The V end was cut by 5 bases, the J end by 2 bases, with 12 bases between. The CDR3 extends over 13 amino acids. Purities in excess of 95% were seen in all sorted populations. Notes on the study in general: Among all four CD4+ subsets, Type 1 diabetes patients had TCRB CDR3s that were moderately but significantly shorter. It was not settled here whether HLA type affects TCRB rearrangement.

This clone was seen a few times. Antigen specificity is unknown. The chain combines TRBV29-1 with TRBJ1-2; D is ambiguous. The origin of this receptor is a man younger than 40 with type 1 diabetes. Sequenced: central memory CD4+ T cells from blood. CDR3 sequence: CSVRDLKNYGYTF. CDR3 nucleotides: TGCAGCGTTCGGGATCTTAAAAACTATGGCTACACCTTC.